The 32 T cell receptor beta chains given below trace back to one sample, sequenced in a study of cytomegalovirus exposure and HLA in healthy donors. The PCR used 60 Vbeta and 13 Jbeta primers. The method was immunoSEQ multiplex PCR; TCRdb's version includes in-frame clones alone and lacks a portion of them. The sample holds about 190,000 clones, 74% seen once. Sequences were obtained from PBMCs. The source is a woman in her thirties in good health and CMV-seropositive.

The chain's CDR3 is CASSEVIAGTDTQYF. The CDR3 bases are TGCGCCAGCAGTGAGGTAATAGCGGGCACAGATACGCAGTATTTT. This chain links TRBV10-2 with TRBJ2-3; perhaps TRBD2 as D (6 bases). V lost 2 bases and J 1 base, leaving 10 bases between the germline ends. Germline V lookup: CDR1 WSHSY, CDR2 SAAADI. This CDR3 has 15 residues.

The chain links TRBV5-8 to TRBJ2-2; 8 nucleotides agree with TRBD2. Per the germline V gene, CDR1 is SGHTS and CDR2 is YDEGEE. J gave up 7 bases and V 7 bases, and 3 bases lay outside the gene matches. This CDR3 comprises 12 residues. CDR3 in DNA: TGTGCCAGCCGCCGGGGGGGCGGGGAGCTGTTTTTT. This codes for CASRRGGGELFF.

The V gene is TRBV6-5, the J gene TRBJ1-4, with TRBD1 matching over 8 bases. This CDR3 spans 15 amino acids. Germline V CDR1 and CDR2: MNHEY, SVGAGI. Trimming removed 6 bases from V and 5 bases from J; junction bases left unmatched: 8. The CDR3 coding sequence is TGTGCCAGCAGACCCCTATCAGGGGGCAATGAAAAACTGTTTTTT. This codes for CASRPLSGGNEKLFF.

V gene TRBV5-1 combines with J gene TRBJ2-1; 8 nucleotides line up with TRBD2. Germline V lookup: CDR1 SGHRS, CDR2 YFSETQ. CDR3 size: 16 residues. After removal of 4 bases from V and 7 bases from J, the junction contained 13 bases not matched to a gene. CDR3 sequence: CASSPAGTRGRNEQFF. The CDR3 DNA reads TGCGCCAGCAGCCCAGCCGGGACTAGGGGTCGGAATGAGCAGTTCTTC.

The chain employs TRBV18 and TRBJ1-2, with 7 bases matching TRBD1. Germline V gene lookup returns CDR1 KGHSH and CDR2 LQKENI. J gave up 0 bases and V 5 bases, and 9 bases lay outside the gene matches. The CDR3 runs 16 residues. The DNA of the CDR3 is TGTGCCAGCTCATACACCGACACAGGGGCTAACTATGGCTACACCTTC. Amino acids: CASSYTDTGANYGYTF.

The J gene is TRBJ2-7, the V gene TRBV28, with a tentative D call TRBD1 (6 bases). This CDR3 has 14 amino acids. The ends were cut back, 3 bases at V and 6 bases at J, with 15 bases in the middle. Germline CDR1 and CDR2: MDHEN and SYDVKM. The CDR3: CASSFSRAQGEQYF. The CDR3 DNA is TGTGCCAGCAGTTTTTCACGGGCACAGGGCGAGCAGTACTTC.

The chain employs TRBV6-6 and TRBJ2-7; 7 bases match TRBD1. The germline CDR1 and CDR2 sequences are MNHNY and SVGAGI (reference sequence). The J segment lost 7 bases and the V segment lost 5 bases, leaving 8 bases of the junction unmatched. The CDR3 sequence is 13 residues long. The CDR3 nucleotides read TGTGCCAGCAGTCTACAGGGGTGGGAGGAGCAGTACTTC. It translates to CASSLQGWEEQYF.

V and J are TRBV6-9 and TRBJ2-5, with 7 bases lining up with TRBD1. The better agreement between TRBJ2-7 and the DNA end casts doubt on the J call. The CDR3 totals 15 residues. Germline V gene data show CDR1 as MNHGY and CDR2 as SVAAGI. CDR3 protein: CASSCLPGDRHEQYF. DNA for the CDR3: TGTGCCAGCAGTTGCCTACCTGGGGACAGACACGAGCAGTACTTC.

The CDR3 DNA is TGTGCCAGCTCACCACCTGCGGGAGCCGGGGAGACCCAGTACTTC. Its translation: CASSPPAGAGETQYF. This rearrangement joins TRBV18 to TRBJ2-5; 7 bases agree with TRBD2. The germline V gene has CDR1 KGHSH and CDR2 LQKENI. This CDR3 spans 15 amino acids. V gave up 0 bases and J gave up 5 bases; unmatched junction bases: 6.

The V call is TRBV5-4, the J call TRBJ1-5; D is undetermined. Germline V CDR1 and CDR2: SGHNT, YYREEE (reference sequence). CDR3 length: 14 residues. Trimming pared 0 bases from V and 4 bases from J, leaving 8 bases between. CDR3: CASSLGGENQPQHF. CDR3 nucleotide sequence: TGTGCCAGCAGCTTGGGGGGAGAAAATCAGCCCCAGCATTTT.

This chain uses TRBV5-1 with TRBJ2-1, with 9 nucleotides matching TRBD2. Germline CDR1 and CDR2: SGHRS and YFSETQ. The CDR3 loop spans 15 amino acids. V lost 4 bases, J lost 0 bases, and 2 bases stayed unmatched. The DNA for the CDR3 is TGCGCCAGCAGCGCTAGCGGGGACTCCTACAATGAGCAGTTCTTC. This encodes CASSASGDSYNEQFF.

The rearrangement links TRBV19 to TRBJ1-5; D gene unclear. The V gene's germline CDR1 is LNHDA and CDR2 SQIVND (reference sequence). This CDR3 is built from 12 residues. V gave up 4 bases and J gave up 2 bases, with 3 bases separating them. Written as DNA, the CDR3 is TGTGCCAGTAGTACCGGCAATCAGCCCCAGCATTTT. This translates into CASSTGNQPQHF.

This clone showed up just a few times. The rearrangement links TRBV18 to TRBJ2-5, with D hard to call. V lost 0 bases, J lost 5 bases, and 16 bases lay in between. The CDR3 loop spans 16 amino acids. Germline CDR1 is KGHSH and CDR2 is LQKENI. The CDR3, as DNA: TGTGCCAGCTCACCACCGAAGGCACTCTTCGGGGAGACCCAGTACTTC. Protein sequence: CASSPPKALFGETQYF. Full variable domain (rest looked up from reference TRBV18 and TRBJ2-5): NAGVMQNPRHLVRRRGQEARLRCSPMKGHSHVYWYRQLPEEGLKFMVYLQKENIIDESGMPKERFSAEFPKEGPSILRIQQVVRGDSAAYFCASSPPKALFGETQYFGPGTRLLVL.

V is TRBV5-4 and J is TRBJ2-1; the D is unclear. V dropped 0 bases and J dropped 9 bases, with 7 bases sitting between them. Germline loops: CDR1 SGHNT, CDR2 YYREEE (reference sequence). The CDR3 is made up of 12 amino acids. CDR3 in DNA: TGTGCCAGCAGCTTGGCCCTAGGTGAGCAGTTCTTC. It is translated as CASSLALGEQFF.

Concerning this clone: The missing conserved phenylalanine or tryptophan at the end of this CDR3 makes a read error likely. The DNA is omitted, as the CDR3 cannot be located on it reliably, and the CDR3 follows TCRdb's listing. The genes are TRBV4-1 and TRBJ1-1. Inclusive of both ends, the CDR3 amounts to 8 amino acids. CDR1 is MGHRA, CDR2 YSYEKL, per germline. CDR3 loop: CASSQESS.

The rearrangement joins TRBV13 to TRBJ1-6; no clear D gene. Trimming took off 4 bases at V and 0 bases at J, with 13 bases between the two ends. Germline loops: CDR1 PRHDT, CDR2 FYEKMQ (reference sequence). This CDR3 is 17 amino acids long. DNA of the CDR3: TGTGCCAGCAGCTCGAGACTGCCGAGCTCCTATAATTCACCCCTCCACTTT. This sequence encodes CASSSRLPSSYNSPLHF.

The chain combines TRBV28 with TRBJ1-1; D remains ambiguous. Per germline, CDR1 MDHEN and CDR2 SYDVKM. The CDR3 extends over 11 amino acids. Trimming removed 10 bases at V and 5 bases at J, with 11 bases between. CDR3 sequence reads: CATSVETEAFF. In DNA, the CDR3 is TGTGCCACCTCTGTGGAGACTGAAGCTTTCTTT.

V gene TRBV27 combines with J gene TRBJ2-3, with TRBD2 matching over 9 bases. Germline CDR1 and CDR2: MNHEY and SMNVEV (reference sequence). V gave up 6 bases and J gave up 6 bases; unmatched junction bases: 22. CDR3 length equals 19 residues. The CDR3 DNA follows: TGTGCCAGCAGCCCCAATGCCGGGGGGCTAGCGGGAAAGGTTGATACGCAGTATTTT. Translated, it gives CASSPNAGGLAGKVDTQYF.

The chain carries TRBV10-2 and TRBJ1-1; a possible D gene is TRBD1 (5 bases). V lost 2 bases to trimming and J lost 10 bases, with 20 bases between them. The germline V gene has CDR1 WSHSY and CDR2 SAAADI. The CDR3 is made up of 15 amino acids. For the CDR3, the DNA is TGCGCCAGCAGTGAGGACAAGGGATTCAGGGTGTCAGCTTTCTTT. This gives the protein CASSEDKGFRVSAFF.

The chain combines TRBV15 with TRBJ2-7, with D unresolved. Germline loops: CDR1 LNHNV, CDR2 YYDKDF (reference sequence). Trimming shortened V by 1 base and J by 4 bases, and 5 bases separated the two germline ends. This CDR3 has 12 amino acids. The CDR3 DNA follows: TGTGCCACCAGCAGAGCGGGTTACGAGCAGTACTTC. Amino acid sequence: CATSRAGYEQYF.

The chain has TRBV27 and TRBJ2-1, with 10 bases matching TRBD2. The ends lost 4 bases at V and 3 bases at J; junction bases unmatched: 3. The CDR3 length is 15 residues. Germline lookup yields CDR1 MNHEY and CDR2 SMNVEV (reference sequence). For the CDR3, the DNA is TGTGCCAGCAGTTCGGGACTAGCGAGCTACAATGAGCAGTTCTTC. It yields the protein CASSSGLASYNEQFF.

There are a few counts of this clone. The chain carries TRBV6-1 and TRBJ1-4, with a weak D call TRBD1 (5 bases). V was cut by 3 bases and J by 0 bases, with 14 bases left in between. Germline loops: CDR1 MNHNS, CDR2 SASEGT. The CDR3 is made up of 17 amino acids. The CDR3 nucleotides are TGTGCCAGCAGTGAGGCGGGGCGGGGGGCAACTAATGAAAAACTGTTTTTT. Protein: CASSEAGRGATNEKLFF.

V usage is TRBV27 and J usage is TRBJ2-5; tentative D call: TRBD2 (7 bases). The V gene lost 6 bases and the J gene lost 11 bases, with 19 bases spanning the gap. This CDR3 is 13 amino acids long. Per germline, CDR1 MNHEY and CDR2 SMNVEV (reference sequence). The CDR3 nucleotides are TGTGCCAGCAGCATGGGGGGGGCCGGTGAGCAGTACTTC. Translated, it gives CASSMGGAGEQYF.

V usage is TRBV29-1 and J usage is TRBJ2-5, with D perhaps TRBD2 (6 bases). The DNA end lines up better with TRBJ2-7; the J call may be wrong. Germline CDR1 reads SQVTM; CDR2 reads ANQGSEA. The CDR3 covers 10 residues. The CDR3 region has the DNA TGCAGCGTTGGGGGACTCGAGCAGTACTTC. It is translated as CSVGGLEQYF.

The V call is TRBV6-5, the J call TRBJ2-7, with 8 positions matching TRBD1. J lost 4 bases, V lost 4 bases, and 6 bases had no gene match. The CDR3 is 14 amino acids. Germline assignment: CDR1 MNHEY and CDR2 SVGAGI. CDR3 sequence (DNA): TGTGCCAGCAGTTTAGGACAGGGCGGGTACGAGCAGTACTTC. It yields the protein CASSLGQGGYEQYF.

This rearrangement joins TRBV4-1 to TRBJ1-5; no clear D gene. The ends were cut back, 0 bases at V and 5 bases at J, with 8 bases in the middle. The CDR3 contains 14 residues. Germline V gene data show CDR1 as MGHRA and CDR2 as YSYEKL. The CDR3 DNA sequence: TGCGCCAGCAGCCAAGAGGGAGGTCATCAGCCCCAGCATTTT. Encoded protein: CASSQEGGHQPQHF.

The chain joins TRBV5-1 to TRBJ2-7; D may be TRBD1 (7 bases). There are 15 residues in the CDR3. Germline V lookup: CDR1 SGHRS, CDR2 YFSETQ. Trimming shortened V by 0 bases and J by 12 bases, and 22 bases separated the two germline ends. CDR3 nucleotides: TGCGCCAGCAGCTTGGACGGGCAGGGGGGCAGTGGAGGGTACTTC. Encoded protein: CASSLDGQGGSGGYF.

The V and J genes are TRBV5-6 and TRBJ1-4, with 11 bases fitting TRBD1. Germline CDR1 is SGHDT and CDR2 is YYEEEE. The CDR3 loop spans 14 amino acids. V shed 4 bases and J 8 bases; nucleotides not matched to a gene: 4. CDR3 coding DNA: TGTGCCAGCAGCCAGGACAGGGGGCGAGAAAAACTGTTTTTT. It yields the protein CASSQDRGREKLFF.

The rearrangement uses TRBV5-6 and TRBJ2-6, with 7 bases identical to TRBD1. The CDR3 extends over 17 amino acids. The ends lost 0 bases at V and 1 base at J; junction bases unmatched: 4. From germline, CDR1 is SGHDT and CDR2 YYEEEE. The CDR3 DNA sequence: TGTGCCAGCAGCTTGGGGACAGGACTTTCTGGGGCCAACGTCCTGACTTTC. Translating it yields CASSLGTGLSGANVLTF.

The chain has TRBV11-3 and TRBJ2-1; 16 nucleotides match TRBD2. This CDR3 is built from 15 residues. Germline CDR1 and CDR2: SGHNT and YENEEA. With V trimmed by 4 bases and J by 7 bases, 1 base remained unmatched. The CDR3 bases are TGTGCCAGCAGCTCGGGACTAGCGGGGGGGAATGAGCAGTTCTTC. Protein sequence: CASSSGLAGGNEQFF. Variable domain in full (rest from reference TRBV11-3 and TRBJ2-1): EAGVVQSPRYKIIEKKQPVAFWCNPISGHNTLYWYLQNLGQGPELLIRYENEEAVDDSQLPKDRFSAERLKGVDSTLKIQPAELGDSAVYLCASSSGLAGGNEQFFGPGTRLTVL.

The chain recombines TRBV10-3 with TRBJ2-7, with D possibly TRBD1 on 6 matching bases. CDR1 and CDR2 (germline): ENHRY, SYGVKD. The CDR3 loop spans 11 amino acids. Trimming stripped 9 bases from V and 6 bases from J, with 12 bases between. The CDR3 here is CAIRGGAEQYF. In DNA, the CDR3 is TGTGCCATAAGAGGGGGAGCCGAGCAGTACTTC.

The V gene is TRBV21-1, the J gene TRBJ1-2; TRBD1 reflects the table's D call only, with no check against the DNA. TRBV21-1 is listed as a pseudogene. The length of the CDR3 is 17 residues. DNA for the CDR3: TGTGCCAGCAGCAAAGGACAGGCGGGACAGGGAGACTATGGCTACACCTTC. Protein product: CASSKGQAGQGDYGYTF.